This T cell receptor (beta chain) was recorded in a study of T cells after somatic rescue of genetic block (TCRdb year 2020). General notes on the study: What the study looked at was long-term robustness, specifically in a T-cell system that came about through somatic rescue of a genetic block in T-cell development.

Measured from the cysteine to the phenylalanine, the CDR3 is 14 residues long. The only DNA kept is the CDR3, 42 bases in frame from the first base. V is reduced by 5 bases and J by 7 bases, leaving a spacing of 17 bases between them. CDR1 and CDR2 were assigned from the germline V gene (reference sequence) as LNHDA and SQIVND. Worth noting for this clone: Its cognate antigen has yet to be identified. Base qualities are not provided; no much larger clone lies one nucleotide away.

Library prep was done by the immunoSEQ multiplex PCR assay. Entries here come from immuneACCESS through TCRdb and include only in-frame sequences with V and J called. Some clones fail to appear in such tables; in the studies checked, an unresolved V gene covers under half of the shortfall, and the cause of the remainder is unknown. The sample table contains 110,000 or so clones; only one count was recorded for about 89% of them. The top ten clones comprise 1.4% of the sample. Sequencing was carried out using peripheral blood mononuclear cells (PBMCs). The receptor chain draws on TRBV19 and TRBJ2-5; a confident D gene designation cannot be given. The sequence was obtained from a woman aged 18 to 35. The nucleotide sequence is TGTGCCAGTAGTGCTCTGGGCCTTGTGGGGACCCAGTACTTC. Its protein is CASSALGLVGTQYF.